One TCR beta chain is described in this entry. This entry belongs to a study of identical twins. The CDR3 covers 18 residues. Germline values: CDR1 SGHRS, CDR2 YFSETQ. V lost 8 bases, J lost 0 bases, and 15 bases stayed unmatched. TCRdb analysed the 5' RACE reads with MiXCR anew, one entry per CDR3 protein. The top ten hold over 0.5% of the sample, which has about 460,000 distinct CDR3 sequences, 14% seen once. These data also formed part of another study, on yellow fever vaccine responses in identical twins. From that study: Vaccine T cell responses of twins reportedly seemed partly convergent and partly personalized.

This TCR was sampled from a woman aged 18 to 35 in good health. The chain links TRBV5-1 to TRBJ2-1; 9 bases line up with TRBD2. Sequenced material: CD4+ T cells sorted from blood. The chain's CDR3 is CASQPQPSGISSYNEQFF. The CDR3 DNA sequence: TGCGCCAGTCAGCCCCAGCCTAGCGGGATCAGCTCCTACAATGAGCAGTTCTTC. Full variable domain (rest looked up from reference TRBV5-1 and TRBJ2-1): KAGVTQTPRYLIKTRGQQVTLSCSPISGHRSVSWYQQTPGQGLQFLFEYFSETQRNKGNFPGRFSGRQFSNSRSEMNVSTLELGDSALYLCASQPQPSGISSYNEQFFGPGTRLTVL.